These 32 T cell receptor beta chains share one sample of origin, sequenced in a study of T-cell memory formation after mild COVID-19. TCRdb re-called the 5' RACE reads through MiXCR, storing one row per CDR3 protein. In the table there are 250,000 to 350,000 distinct CDR3 sequences, around a sixth of which are singletons. Sequencing was carried out using PBMCs or a T cell subset sorted from them (not recorded which). These receptors were collected from a man in his late teens or twenties who had mild COVID-19 (a few samples of this study predate the infection). Cell type and time point are not known.

The chain has TRBV7-9 and TRBJ1-6; D is undetermined. V lost 0 bases to trimming and J lost 11 bases, with 11 bases between them. This CDR3 is built from 14 residues. Per germline, CDR1 SEHNR and CDR2 FQNEAQ (reference sequence). The CDR3, as DNA: TGTGCCAGCAGCTTAGCCGGGTTCAAGACACCCCTCCACTTT. It specifies CASSLAGFKTPLHF.

The chain combines TRBV27 with TRBJ2-7; D unresolved. CDR1 and CDR2 (germline): MNHEY, SMNVEV (reference sequence). V shed 6 bases and J shed 0 bases, with 12 bases lying between them. CDR3 size: 14 residues. CDR3 protein: CASRGTIYSYEQYF. The CDR3 nucleotides are TGTGCCAGCAGGGGTACAATATACTCCTACGAGCAGTACTTC.

This clonotype showed up just once. V is TRBV30 and J is TRBJ1-2; no clear D gene. V was trimmed by 1 base and J by 3 bases, leaving 9 bases between them. Per the germline V gene, CDR1 is GTSNPN and CDR2 is SVGIG (reference sequence). The CDR3 sequence is 13 residues long. This chain's CDR3 is CAWSENSHYGYTF. The CDR3 DNA reads as TGTGCCTGGAGTGAGAACAGCCACTATGGCTACACCTTC.

V usage is TRBV10-3 and J usage is TRBJ2-7; D is uncertain. The CDR3 is made up of 15 amino acids. Trimming left V 3 bases short and J 2 bases short, with 14 bases between. Germline CDR1 and CDR2: ENHRY and SYGVKD. CDR3 nucleotides: TGTGCCATCAGTGACCCACGGGTCTTCGCCTACGAGCAGTACTTC. Residues: CAISDPRVFAYEQYF.

V gene TRBV4-1 combines with J gene TRBJ2-3; no clear D gene. CDR1 is MGHRA, CDR2 YSYEKL, per germline. V gave up 4 bases and J gave up 0 bases, with 11 bases separating them. This CDR3 has 15 residues. The CDR3 loop is CASSRSDSSTDTQYF. In DNA form, the CDR3 reads TGCGCCAGCAGCCGATCAGACTCTAGCACAGATACGCAGTATTTT.

The V gene is TRBV11-3, the J gene TRBJ2-1; D gene uncertain. The CDR3 is 13 residues long. The V gene lost 1 base and the J gene lost 5 bases, with 6 bases spanning the gap. The V gene's germline CDR1 is SGHNT and CDR2 YENEEA. The CDR3 is CASSLAVNNEQFF. The CDR3 nucleotides read TGTGCCAGCAGCTTAGCCGTAAACAATGAGCAGTTCTTC.

This clonotype has only a few counts. The DNA of the CDR3 is TGTGCCAGCAGCCCCACTGGGGCCAGCTCCTACAATGAGCAGTTCTTC. This translates into CASSPTGASSYNEQFF. The J gene is TRBJ2-1, the V gene TRBV5-5; D might be TRBD1 (5 bases). The germline V gene has CDR1 SGHKS and CDR2 YYEKEE (reference sequence). The V end lost 4 bases, the J end lost 0 bases, and 14 bases lay between the germline ends. The CDR3 has 16 residues.

This clonotype occurred a few times. The V call is TRBV6-2 or TRBV6-3, the J call TRBJ2-2; D is tentatively TRBD1 or TRBD2 (5 bases each). This CDR3 is 14 amino acids long. V lost 6 bases, J lost 3 bases, and 11 bases lay in between. Germline V gives CDR1 MNHEY, CDR2 SVGEGT. This CDR3 is CASSRMGDTGELFF. The CDR3 coding sequence is TGTGCCAGCAGCCGCATGGGGGACACCGGGGAGCTGTTTTTT.

This clonotype has at least ten counts. The rearrangement joins TRBV4-1 to TRBJ1-2, with 7 bases that match TRBD1. J was trimmed by 8 bases and V by 1 base; bases with no gene match: 7. Looked up from germline, CDR1 is MGHRA and CDR2 is YSYEKL. CDR3 size: 14 residues. The CDR3 DNA follows: TGCGCCAGCAGCCAAGGGCAGTGGACAGGAGGCTACACCTTC. Translated, it gives CASSQGQWTGGYTF.

V usage is TRBV20-1 and J usage is TRBJ2-5; D ambiguous. There are 12 residues in the CDR3. Trimming left V 3 bases short and J 5 bases short, with 10 bases between. CDR1 is DFQATT, CDR2 SNEGSKA, per germline (reference sequence). Here the CDR3 reads CSARLARETQYF. CDR3 in DNA: TGCAGTGCTAGGTTGGCGAGGGAGACCCAGTACTTC.

This clonotype was counted only a few times. V and J are TRBV29-1 and TRBJ1-1, with D possibly matching TRBD1 (6 bases). The CDR3 runs to 14 residues. Per germline, CDR1 SQVTM and CDR2 ANQGSEA. Trimming cost V 4 bases and J 1 base, with 13 bases left between them. The CDR3 here is CSVGVGGTNTEAFF. The CDR3 coding sequence is TGCAGCGTTGGAGTGGGGGGCACGAACACTGAAGCTTTCTTT.

This clonotype has just a few counts. This sequence joins TRBV4-1 and TRBJ2-7; 9 bases are a match to TRBD1. V was clipped by 4 bases and J by 6 bases; unmatched bases: 13. CDR3 length: 16 residues. CDR1 and CDR2 (germline): MGHRA, YSYEKL. Here the CDR3 reads CASSPLAPGQGREQYF. DNA of the CDR3: TGCGCCAGCAGCCCCCTCGCCCCGGGACAGGGCCGCGAGCAGTACTTC.

This clonotype has at least ten counts. V is TRBV6-6 and J is TRBJ1-1; tentatively, D is TRBD1 (6 bases). Between the trimmed V and J ends, which lost 11 bases and 5 bases, there was a span of 21 bases. CDR3 length: 14 residues. Germline V CDR1 and CDR2: MNHNY, SVGAGI (reference sequence). For the CDR3, the DNA is TGTGCCGGGGGGCAGGGTGCCTGGGGGACTGAAGCTTTCTTT. Translating it yields CAGGQGAWGTEAFF.

This clonotype appeared many times. The chain employs TRBV27 and TRBJ1-6, with no clear D. CDR1 is MNHEY, CDR2 SMNVEV, per germline (reference sequence). This CDR3 has 13 residues. Trimming shortened V by 5 bases and J by 8 bases, and 10 bases separated the two germline ends. In DNA form, the CDR3 reads TGTGCCAGCAGTCCCTGGGCCGATTCACCCCTCCACTTT. It yields the protein CASSPWADSPLHF.

V usage is TRBV7-9 and J usage is TRBJ2-5; D unresolved. Germline-derived CDR1 and CDR2 are SEHNR and FQNEAQ (reference sequence). This CDR3 region has 13 residues. Trimming took off 4 bases at V and 4 bases at J, with 10 bases between the two ends. Here the CDR3 DNA reads TGTGCCAGCAGCTCGCTTCTTGGAGAGACCCAGTACTTC. Its translation is CASSSLLGETQYF.

The J gene is TRBJ2-7, the V gene TRBV9, with a tentative D call TRBD2 (5 bases). With 8 bases removed from V and 7 bases from J, the gap between germline ends came to 13 bases. The germline V gene has CDR1 SGDLS and CDR2 YYNGEE. This CDR3 is 11 amino acids long. The CDR3 coding sequence is TGTGCCAGAGGGAGAGGGTGGGAGCAGTACGTC. It translates to CARGRGWEQYV.

In this sample, this clonotype turned up a few times. The chain has TRBV7-9 and TRBJ2-7, with D possibly being TRBD2 (5 bases). Trimming left V 3 bases short and J 3 bases short, with 6 bases between. This CDR3 is 12 amino acids long. The V gene's germline CDR1 is SEHNR and CDR2 FQNEAQ (reference sequence). This CDR3 reads CASSFDYYEQYF. In DNA form, the CDR3 reads TGTGCCAGCAGCTTCGACTACTACGAGCAGTACTTC.

V and J are TRBV7-3 and TRBJ2-1, with 7 bases lining up with TRBD2. This CDR3 contains 15 residues. Germline CDR1 SGHTA, CDR2 FQGTGA. V shed 0 bases and J 10 bases; nucleotides not matched to a gene: 9. DNA for the CDR3: TGTGCCAGCAGCTTAACGCCGGGACTACCGGAAGAGCAGTTCTTC. It codes for CASSLTPGLPEEQFF.

The gene calls are TRBV6-2 or TRBV6-3 and TRBJ2-3; D is unresolved. The CDR3 has 12 residues. The germline V gene encodes CDR1 MNHEY and CDR2 SVGEGT. Trimming took 7 bases from V and 6 from J, leaving 11 bases between them. In DNA, the CDR3 is TGTGCCAGCAAATCGGCGACGGATACGCAGTATTTT. As protein: CASKSATDTQYF.

In its sample, this clonotype was seen a few times. V gene TRBV18 combines with J gene TRBJ1-1; D gene ambiguous. V was pared by 3 bases and J by 0 bases, with 11 bases between. CDR1 and CDR2 from the germline V gene are KGHSH and LQKENI. The length of the CDR3 is 15 residues. CDR3 region: CASSPSNLMNTEAFF. Written as DNA, the CDR3 is TGTGCCAGCTCACCGTCTAACCTAATGAACACTGAAGCTTTCTTT.

This clonotype appeared a few times. The V gene is TRBV4-3, the J gene TRBJ1-5; D ambiguous. Per germline, CDR1 LGHNA and CDR2 YSLEER. The length of the CDR3 is 14 residues. V lost 0 bases, J lost 5 bases, and 8 bases lay in between. The CDR3 DNA reads as TGCGCCAGCAGCCAAGATGTCGGGGATCAGCCCCAGCATTTT. It yields the protein CASSQDVGDQPQHF.

The chain is built from TRBV20-1 and TRBJ2-7; D is undetermined. The germline gives CDR1 DFQATT, CDR2 SNEGSKA (reference sequence). Trimming pared 7 bases from V and 3 bases from J, leaving 13 bases between. The CDR3 covers 12 residues. CDR3 DNA: TGCAGTGTAAGAAACAGCCACTACGAGCAGTACTTC. The encoded protein is CSVRNSHYEQYF.

CDR3: CASSQEGLAGSYEQYF. CDR3 nucleotide sequence: TGTGCCAGCAGCCAAGAAGGACTAGCGGGCTCCTACGAGCAGTACTTC. The rearrangement links TRBV14 to TRBJ2-7; TRBD2 matches 11 bases. Germline V gene lookup returns CDR1 SGHDN and CDR2 FVKESK. This CDR3 comprises 16 residues. Unmatched junction bases numbered 1, after V lost 0 bases and J lost 0 bases.

This clonotype has only a few counts. The J gene is TRBJ2-5, the V gene TRBV5-5, with TRBD1 matching over 7 bases. The junction had 8 bases not matched to a gene; V was cut back by 0 bases and J by 6 bases. The CDR3 sequence is 15 residues long. The germline V gene encodes CDR1 SGHKS and CDR2 YYEKEE (reference sequence). This CDR3 is CASSLGLTGLKTQYF. CDR3 DNA: TGTGCCAGCAGCTTGGGATTGACAGGGCTCAAGACCCAGTACTTC.

This chain connects TRBV4-2 to TRBJ2-5; 7 positions match TRBD2. V lost 4 bases to trimming and J lost 7 bases; unmatched junction nucleotides: 12. CDR1 and CDR2 (germline): LGHNA, YNFKEQ. This CDR3 spans 15 amino acids. The CDR3 bases are TGTGCCAGCAGCCCGTCTAGCGGAACCTCAGGGACCCAGTACTTC. Encoded protein: CASSPSSGTSGTQYF.

The chain has TRBV20-1 and TRBJ1-1; weak D call: TRBD1 (6 bases). Germline V gene sequence: CDR1 DFQATT, CDR2 SNEGSKA (reference sequence). V was pared by 0 bases and J by 5 bases, with 19 bases between. The CDR3 is 16 amino acids. This CDR3 is CSARDRLQGFKTEAFF. The CDR3 DNA reads as TGCAGTGCTAGAGATAGACTACAGGGCTTTAAAACTGAAGCTTTCTTT.

This clonotype was found many times. CDR3 in amino acids: CASSAGGLQETQYF. The CDR3 region has the DNA TGCGCCAGCAGCGCGGGGGGACTTCAAGAGACCCAGTACTTC. The chain employs TRBV5-1 and TRBJ2-5; 8 nucleotides agree with TRBD2. Germline V CDR1 and CDR2: SGHRS, YFSETQ. This CDR3 region has 14 residues. The V gene end was trimmed by 4 bases and the J gene end by 2 bases; junction bases not matched to a gene: 4.

This clonotype was seen repeatedly, ten times or more. The chain joins TRBV25-1 to TRBJ2-5, with TRBD1 matching 9 bases. The CDR3 extends over 15 amino acids. Looked up from germline, CDR1 is MGHDK and CDR2 is SYGVNS. The V and J ends lost 6 bases and 5 bases, in that order; junction bases with no gene match: 10. As DNA, the CDR3 is TGTGCCAGCAGGGGACAGGGAATACCGCAGGAGACCCAGTACTTC. Its protein product is CASRGQGIPQETQYF.

This clonotype was counted between two and nine times. CDR3 region: CASSQQDGSGNTIYF. DNA of the CDR3: TGTGCCAGCTCACAACAGGACGGATCTGGAAACACCATATATTTT. V usage is TRBV18 and J usage is TRBJ1-3; D possibly corresponds to TRBD1 (5 bases). V gave up 4 bases and J gave up 1 base, with 11 bases separating them. Germline-derived CDR1 and CDR2 are KGHSH and LQKENI. CDR3 length: 15 amino acids. The full variable domain, with the rest looked up from reference TRBV18 and TRBJ1-3, is NAGVMQNPRHLVRRRGQEARLRCSPMKGHSHVYWYRQLPEEGLKFMVYLQKENIIDESGMPKERFSAEFPKEGPSILRIQQVVRGDSAAYFCASSQQDGSGNTIYFGEGSWLTVV.

This clonotype came up a few times. The chain carries TRBV6-6 and TRBJ1-6; D is uncertain. Per germline, CDR1 MNHNY and CDR2 SVGAGI (reference sequence). The CDR3 runs 13 residues. The V end lost 6 bases, the J end lost 0 bases, and 3 bases lay between the germline ends. CDR3 region: CASSHSYNSPLHF. The CDR3 DNA reads as TGTGCCAGCAGCCACTCCTATAATTCACCCCTCCACTTT.

This clonotype was detected only a few times. This chain connects TRBV7-6 to TRBJ2-1; a possible D gene is TRBD2 (5 bases). CDR3 length: 16 residues. V lost 5 bases to trimming and J lost 6 bases, with 20 bases between them. Germline V gives CDR1 SGHVS, CDR2 FNYEAQ. The CDR3 DNA follows: TGTGCCAGCAGCCGCTCCGCGCGCGGGTTTACCAATGAGCAGTTCTTC. Protein sequence: CASSRSARGFTNEQFF.

This chain connects TRBV3-1 to TRBJ1-4; 9 bases map to TRBD1. The junction had 4 bases not matched to a gene; V was cut back by 4 bases and J by 7 bases. The CDR3 has 14 amino acids. In germline, CDR1 is LGHDT, CDR2 YNNKEL (reference sequence). The CDR3 coding sequence is TGTGCCAGCAGCCGGGGACAGGGTTTTGAAAAACTGTTTTTT. It translates to CASSRGQGFEKLFF.